This TCR beta chain appears in the sequencing data of a study of blood T cells in healthy people across ages (dated by TCRdb to 2014 to 2015). Regarding the complete study: In model experiments, template switching captured about one uniquely barcoded TCR beta cDNA molecule for every two T cells. To track age-related changes in TCR beta repertoire diversity, the study relied on deep sequencing normalized with unique cDNA molecular identifiers. Four age groups were formed from the donors: young (average roughly 15 years), middle-aged (just under 40), aged (around 62) and long-lived (about 75). Donors of different ages were randomly distributed across sequencing lanes to avoid experimental bias. For two donors (one aged 18 to 30 and one aged 80 or older), the study analyzed two additional independent replicas of 1 million unique cDNA reads from the same blood draw.

A single count supports this clonotype. What antigen it recognizes has not been identified. No quality values exist for individual bases; no much larger clone is one base distant. A single read counts as weak evidence. The library was built by means of 5' RACE. Sequencing took place on an Illumina HiSeq 2500. A second about 7 to 11 cycle PCR used a sample-barcoded 5' primer and a J-beta primer mix. Each TCR beta cDNA molecule received a unique molecular identifier from a template-switch 5' adaptor carrying 12 random nucleotides. Each sample yielded at least 2.5 million CDR3-containing paired-end reads. All of the RNA was converted into first-strand cDNA using the Mint cDNA synthesis kit, with a TRBC-specific oligonucleotide serving as the primer. Following uracil-DNA glycosylase treatment, all cDNA underwent a first 18-cycle PCR with the universal primers M1SS and BC2_uni_R. As for the authors' bioinformatics: Normalization of each sample was performed by random selection of 1 million high-quality reads, each carrying a distinct molecular identifier. Instead of being binned into consensus sequences, reads that shared molecular identifiers were thrown out. CDR3 identification, clonotype clustering and error correction used MiTCR with a Q25 quality threshold and the strictest error-elimination algorithm. A nonparametric unseen species model with Euler transformation was used to estimate a lower bound on total TCR beta diversity. TCRdb's own reprocessing of the public reads used fastp at Q25 and MiXCR and kept productive beta chains. Rows are combined by CDR3 protein, so each entry shows the most common genes and DNA. TCRdb's processing, not the authors' own work, is the source of the V and J calls. This sample is represented by roughly 1,500,000 distinct CDR3 sequences; about 35% of them were singletons. The ten most abundant clones make up approximately 10% of the sample.

Trimmed from V: 4 bases; trimmed from J: 7 bases; junction bases lacking a gene match: 19. CDR1 DFQATT and CDR2 SNEGSKA were looked up in the germline V gene (reference sequence). The CDR3 holds 18 amino acids from the cysteine to the phenylalanine. This entry keeps only the CDR3 DNA: 54 bases, framed from base 1. Results the study describes overall, beyond this receptor: Since profiling was done on bulk unsorted PBMCs, naive and antigen-experienced compartments could not be conclusively compared. Estimates of total diversity based on one million sequenced T cells were considered lower bounds and underestimates. Compared with the aged group, more naive CD4+ T cells, fewer expanded clones and increased TCR diversity were shown by the long-lived group, suggesting age selection. A strong correlation was found between observed TCR beta diversity and the percentage of naive T cells measured by flow cytometry. As age increased, observed TCR beta diversity per million T cells dropped in a roughly linear way, and a significant reduction was already evident by age around 41. Donor CMV infection status was unknown, potentially confounding age-related changes in expanded clonotypes.

Donors were approximately 42 systemically healthy Caucasian individuals from Russia aged roughly 6 to 90 years. Approximately 9.3 milliliters of peripheral blood were drawn from each donor into EDTA-treated Vacutainer tubes. Ficoll-Paque density-gradient centrifugation was used to isolate PBMCs, with at least 6 million per sample. Trizol reagent was used to extract total RNA from the PBMCs, yielding at least 5.5 micrograms per sample. Naive CD45RAhigh/CD27high T cell percentages were measured by flow cytometry on a PBMC aliquot from every donor. The chain couples TRBV20-1 to TRBJ2-1, and 10 bases in between align with TRBD2. This clonotype was obtained from a woman aged 25 to 39 in good health. The sequenced sample was blood. This receptor carries the CDR3 CSATALLPSGRAYNEQFF. The nucleotides read TGCAGTGCTACCGCCCTACTGCCGAGCGGGAGGGCTTATAATGAGCAGTTCTTC.